The source of this T cell receptor (beta chain) is a study of blood T cell repertoires in COVID-19. Sequencing was performed with immunoSEQ multiplex PCR; in TCRdb, only in-frame clones are kept and a portion is missing. In the table there are about 190,000 clones, 88% of which are singletons. Germline-derived CDR1 and CDR2 are MNHEY and SMNVEV (reference sequence). CDR3 length: 13 amino acids. V was clipped by 0 bases and J by 3 bases, with 6 bases between them. Sequencing was performed on peripheral blood. This receptor was identified in a man between 25 and 39 years old with acute or convalescent COVID-19. The rearrangement links TRBV27 to TRBJ2-7; no firm D call. For the CDR3, the DNA is TGTGCCAGCAGTTTATCTTATAACTACGAGCAGTACTTC. It codes for CASSLSYNYEQYF.